This TCR beta chain was documented in a study of beta chain features in type 1 diabetes. Findings and caveats of the study: Shorter templates might be favored by PCR, equally in patients and controls. Type 1 diabetes patients had moderately but significantly shorter TCRB CDR3s in all four CD4+ subsets.

The CDR3 length is 13 residues. Trimming cost V 6 bases and J 6 bases, with 18 bases left between them. Per germline, CDR1 SQVTM and CDR2 ANQGSEA. This clone has a handful of counts. Its antigen is unknown. CD4+ naive, central memory, regulatory and stem cell-like memory subsets were isolated by sorting on CD45RO/CCR7/CD25/CD127/CD95/CD27. The isolated RNA, all of it, was reverse transcribed, so expressed TCRB transcripts were what got sequenced. Assay used: immunoSEQ multiplex PCR; TCRdb lists only in-frame clones, some missing. The top ten clones hold less than 0.025% of a sample with hundreds of thousands of clones, around an eighth of them seen once.

This sequence was found in a man younger than 35 with type 1 diabetes. This chain connects TRBV29-1 to TRBJ2-7; D may correspond to TRBD1 or TRBD2 (5 bases each). Sequencing was done on a sample of naive CD4+ T cells from blood. The CDR3 region is CSVNRDPAGEQYF. In nucleotides, the CDR3 is TGCAGCGTAAACCGGGACCCGGCGGGCGAGCAGTACTTC.